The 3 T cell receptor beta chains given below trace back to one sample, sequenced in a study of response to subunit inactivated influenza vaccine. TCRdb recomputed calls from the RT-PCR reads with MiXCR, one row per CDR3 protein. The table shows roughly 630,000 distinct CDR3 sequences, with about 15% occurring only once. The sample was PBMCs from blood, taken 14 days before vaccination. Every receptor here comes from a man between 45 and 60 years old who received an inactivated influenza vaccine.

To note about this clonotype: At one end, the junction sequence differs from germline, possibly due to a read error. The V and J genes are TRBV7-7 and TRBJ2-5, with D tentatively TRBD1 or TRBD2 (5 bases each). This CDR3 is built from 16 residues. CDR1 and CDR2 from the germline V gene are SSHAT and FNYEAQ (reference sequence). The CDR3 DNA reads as TGTGCTAGCAGCTTGGGACGACTGGTCTCGGGGGAGACCCAGTACTTC. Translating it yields CASSLGRLVSGETQYF. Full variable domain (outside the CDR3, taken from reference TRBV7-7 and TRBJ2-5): GAGVSQSPRYKVTKRGQDVTLRCDPISSHATLYWYQQALGQGPEFLTYFNYEAQPDKSGLPSDRFSAERPEGSISTLTIQRTEQRDSAMYRCASSLGRLVSGETQYFGPGTRLLVL.

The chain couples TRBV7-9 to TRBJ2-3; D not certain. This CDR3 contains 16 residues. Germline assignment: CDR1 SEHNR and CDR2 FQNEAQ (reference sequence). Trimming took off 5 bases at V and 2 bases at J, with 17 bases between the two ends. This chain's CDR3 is CASSPTRGGPTDTQYF. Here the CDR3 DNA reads TGTGCCAGCAGCCCCACGCGCGGTGGCCCCACAGATACGCAGTATTTT.

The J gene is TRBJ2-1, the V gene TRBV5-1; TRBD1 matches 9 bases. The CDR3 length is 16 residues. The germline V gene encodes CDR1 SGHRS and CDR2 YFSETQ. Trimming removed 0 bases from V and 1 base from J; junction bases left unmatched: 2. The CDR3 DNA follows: TGCGCCAGCAGCTTGGCGGACAGGGGTTCCTACAATGAGCAGTTCTTC. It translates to CASSLADRGSYNEQFF.